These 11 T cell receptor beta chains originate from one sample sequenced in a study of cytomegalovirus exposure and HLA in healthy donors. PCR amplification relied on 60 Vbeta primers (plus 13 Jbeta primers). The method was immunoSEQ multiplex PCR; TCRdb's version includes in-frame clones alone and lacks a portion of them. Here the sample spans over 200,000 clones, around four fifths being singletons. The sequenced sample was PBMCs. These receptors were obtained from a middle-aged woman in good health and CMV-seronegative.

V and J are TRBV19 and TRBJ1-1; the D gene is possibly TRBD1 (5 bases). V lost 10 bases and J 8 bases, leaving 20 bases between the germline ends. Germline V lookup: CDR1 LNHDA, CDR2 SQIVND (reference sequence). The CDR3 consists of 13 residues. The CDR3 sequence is CAIRSGEGSEAFF. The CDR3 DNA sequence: TGTGCCATTCGCTCTGGGGAGGGGAGCGAAGCTTTCTTT.

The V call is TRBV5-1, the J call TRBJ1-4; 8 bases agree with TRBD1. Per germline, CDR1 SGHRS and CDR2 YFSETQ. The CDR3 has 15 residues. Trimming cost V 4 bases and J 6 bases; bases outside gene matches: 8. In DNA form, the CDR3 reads TGCGCCAGCAGCGGGGGCCGGGACAGGCATGAAAAACTGTTTTTT. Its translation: CASSGGRDRHEKLFF.

CDR3 sequence (DNA): TGTGCCAGTAGTATACAAGCAAACACAGATACGCAGTATTTT. This sequence encodes CASSIQANTDTQYF. This chain links TRBV19 with TRBJ2-3; no firm D call. The CDR3 is made up of 14 amino acids. CDR1 and CDR2 (germline): LNHDA, SQIVND (reference sequence). The V gene lost 2 bases and the J gene lost 2 bases, with 8 bases spanning the gap.

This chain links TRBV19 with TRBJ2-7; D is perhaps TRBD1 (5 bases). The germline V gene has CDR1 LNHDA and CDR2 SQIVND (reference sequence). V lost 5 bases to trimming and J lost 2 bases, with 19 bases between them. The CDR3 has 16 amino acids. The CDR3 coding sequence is TGTGCCAGTAGTTTCGCTGCCACAGGTGCCCCCTACGAGCAGTACTTC. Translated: CASSFAATGAPYEQYF.

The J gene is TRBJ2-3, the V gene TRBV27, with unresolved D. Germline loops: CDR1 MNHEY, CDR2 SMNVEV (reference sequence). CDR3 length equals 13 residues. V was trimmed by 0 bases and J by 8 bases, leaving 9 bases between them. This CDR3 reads CASSLSGSSTQYF. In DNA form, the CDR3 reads TGTGCCAGCAGTTTATCGGGCAGCAGTACGCAGTATTTT.

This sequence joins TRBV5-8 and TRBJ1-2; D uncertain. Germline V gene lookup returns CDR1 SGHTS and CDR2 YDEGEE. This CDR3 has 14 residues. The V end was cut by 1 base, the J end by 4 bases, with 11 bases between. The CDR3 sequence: CASSLPDWSYGYTF. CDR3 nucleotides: TGTGCCAGCAGCTTGCCGGATTGGAGCTATGGCTACACCTTC.

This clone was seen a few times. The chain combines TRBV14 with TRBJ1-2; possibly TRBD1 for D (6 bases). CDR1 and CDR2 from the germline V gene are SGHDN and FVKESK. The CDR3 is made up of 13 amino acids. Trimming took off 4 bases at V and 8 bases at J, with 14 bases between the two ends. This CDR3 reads CASSLGQTIGYTF. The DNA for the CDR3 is TGTGCCAGCAGCCTTGGACAGACCATCGGCTACACCTTC. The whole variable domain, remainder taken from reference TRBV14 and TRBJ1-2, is EAGVTQFPSHSVIEKGQTVTLRCDPISGHDNLYWYRRVMGKEIKFLLHFVKESKQDESGMPNNRFLAERTGGTYSTLKVQPAELEDSGVYFCASSLGQTIGYTFGSGTRLTVV.

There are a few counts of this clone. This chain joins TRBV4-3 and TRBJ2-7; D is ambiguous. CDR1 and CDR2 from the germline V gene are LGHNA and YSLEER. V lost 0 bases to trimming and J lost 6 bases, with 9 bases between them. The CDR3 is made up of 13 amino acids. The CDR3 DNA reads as TGCGCCAGCAGCCAAGAAGTACCGCGCGAGCAGTACTTC. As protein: CASSQEVPREQYF.

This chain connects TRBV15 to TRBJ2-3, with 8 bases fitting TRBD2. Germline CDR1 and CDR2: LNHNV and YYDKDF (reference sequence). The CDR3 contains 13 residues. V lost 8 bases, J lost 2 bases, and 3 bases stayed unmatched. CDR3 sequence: CATLAGSTDTQYF. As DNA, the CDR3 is TGTGCCACCTTAGCGGGGTCCACAGATACGCAGTATTTT.

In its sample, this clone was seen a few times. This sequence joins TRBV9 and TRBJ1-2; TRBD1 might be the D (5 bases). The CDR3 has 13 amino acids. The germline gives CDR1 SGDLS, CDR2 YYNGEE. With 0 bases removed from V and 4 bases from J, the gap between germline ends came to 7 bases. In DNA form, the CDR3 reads TGTGCCAGCAGCGTAGGGGGCGGCTATGGCTACACCTTC. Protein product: CASSVGGGYGYTF.

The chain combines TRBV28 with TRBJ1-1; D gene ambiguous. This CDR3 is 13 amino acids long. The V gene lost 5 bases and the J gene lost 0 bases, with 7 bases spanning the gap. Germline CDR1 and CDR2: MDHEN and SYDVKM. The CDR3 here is CASSHYMNTEAFF. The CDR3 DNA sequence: TGTGCCAGCAGTCACTACATGAACACTGAAGCTTTCTTT.